A single sample gave rise to the 21 T cell receptor beta chains below, sequenced in a study of T-cell memory formation after mild COVID-19. TCRdb ran MiXCR on the 5' RACE reads and lists one entry per CDR3 protein. The table records 350,000 to 450,000 distinct CDR3 sequences, about 19% of them present only once. Input material: PBMCs or a T cell subset sorted from them (not recorded which). All receptors come from an adult woman who had mild COVID-19 (a few samples of this study predate the infection). Cell type and time point are not known.

This clonotype was observed a handful of times. This chain uses TRBV7-8 with TRBJ2-7, with D unclear. This CDR3 is built from 14 residues. Trimming took 4 bases from V and 0 from J, leaving 10 bases between them. Germline assignment: CDR1 SGHVS and CDR2 FQNEAQ. The CDR3 DNA reads TGTGCCAGCAGCTCCCGGGCAAGCTCCTACGAGCAGTACTTC. It yields the protein CASSSRASSYEQYF.

This clonotype has ten or more counts. This CDR3 is CASSRRVDTEAFF. The CDR3 nucleotides read TGTGCCAGCAGCCGGAGGGTCGATACTGAAGCTTTCTTT. J is TRBJ1-1 and V is TRBV7-2, with D unresolved. V was cut by 5 bases and J by 5 bases, with 12 bases left in between. Germline loops: CDR1 SGHTA, CDR2 FQGNSA. The CDR3 runs to 13 residues.

This clonotype was seen a handful of times. This rearrangement joins TRBV12-3 or TRBV12-4 to TRBJ1-4, with no clear D. The germline V and J ends were trimmed by 5 bases and 0 bases, with 7 bases remaining between them. This CDR3 region has 14 residues. In DNA, the CDR3 is TGTGCCAGCAGTATGACACCAACTAATGAAAAACTGTTTTTT. Translating it yields CASSMTPTNEKLFF.

This clonotype was picked up a small number of times. CDR3 in DNA: TGTGCCTCGAACCGGGGACAGGGTACGGGTTATGAGCAGTTCTTC. It is translated as CASNRGQGTGYEQFF. The chain couples TRBV30 to TRBJ2-1; 9 bases are shared with TRBD1. The V segment lost 7 bases and the J segment 8 bases; nucleotides outside the gene matches: 15. The CDR3 runs to 15 residues. Germline V gene lookup returns CDR1 GTSNPN and CDR2 SVGIG (reference sequence). Variable domain in full (rest from reference TRBV30 and TRBJ2-1): SQTIHQWPATLVQPVGSPLSLECTVEGTSNPNLYWYRQAAGRGLQLLFYSVGIGQISSEVPQNLSASRPQDRQFILSSKKLLLSDSGFYLCASNRGQGTGYEQFFGPGTRLTVL.

This clonotype has more than one count but fewer than ten. The chain combines TRBV11-2 with TRBJ1-2; perhaps TRBD1 as D (6 bases). The CDR3 totals 14 residues. CDR1 and CDR2 from the germline V gene are SGHAT and FQNNGV. Trimming took off 3 bases at V and 8 bases at J, with 16 bases between the two ends. The CDR3 region is CASSLNTGKTGYTF. The CDR3 DNA is TGTGCCAGCAGCTTGAATACAGGGAAGACGGGCTACACCTTC.

This chain joins TRBV7-2 and TRBJ1-1; possible D gene TRBD1, 6 bases. The CDR3 is 16 residues long. Germline CDR1 reads SGHTA; CDR2 reads FQGNSA. V lost 4 bases to trimming and J lost 7 bases, with 22 bases between them. This CDR3 is CASSSRGPTGFDEAFF. DNA for the CDR3: TGTGCCAGCAGCTCCAGAGGCCCTACAGGGTTCGATGAAGCTTTCTTT. Using reference TRBV7-2 and TRBJ1-1 for the parts outside the CDR3, the full variable domain is GAGVSQSPSNKVTEKGKDVELRCDPISGHTALYWYRQSLGQGLEFLIYFQGNSAPDKSGLPSDRFSAERTGGSVSTLTIQRTQQEDSAVYLCASSSRGPTGFDEAFFGQGTRLTVV.

This clonotype has just a few counts. V gene TRBV28 combines with J gene TRBJ2-7, with D uncertain. CDR1 and CDR2 from the germline V gene are MDHEN and SYDVKM. This CDR3 contains 11 residues. With 6 bases removed from V and 5 bases from J, the gap between germline ends came to 8 bases. The CDR3 bases are TGTGCCAGCAGGACACCCAACGAGCAGTACTTC. Its protein product is CASRTPNEQYF.

This clonotype showed up just a few times. The chain employs TRBV20-1 and TRBJ1-5; the D gene is possibly TRBD1 (6 bases). CDR1 is DFQATT, CDR2 SNEGSKA, per germline (reference sequence). This CDR3 has 15 residues. The germline V and J ends were trimmed by 3 bases and 5 bases, with 17 bases remaining between them. The CDR3 loop reads CSARTGTYPDQPQHF. The CDR3 bases are TGCAGTGCTAGGACGGGGACATACCCTGATCAGCCCCAGCATTTT.

This clonotype was seen only a few times. The genes are TRBV20-1 and TRBJ1-4, with D perhaps matching TRBD1 (6 bases). Trimming stripped 0 bases from V and 4 bases from J, with 9 bases between. The CDR3 totals 14 residues. Per germline, CDR1 DFQATT and CDR2 SNEGSKA (reference sequence). CDR3 bases: TGCAGTGCTAGAGATAACAGGGTTAATGAAAAACTGTTTTTT. It codes for CSARDNRVNEKLFF.

The V call is TRBV5-1, the J call TRBJ2-3; no firm D call. The CDR3 has 14 residues. Trimming cost V 4 bases and J 1 base, with 10 bases left between them. CDR1 and CDR2 (germline): SGHRS, YFSETQ. Here the CDR3 reads CASSLSHGTDTQYF. CDR3 nucleotide sequence: TGCGCCAGCAGCCTCTCACATGGCACAGATACGCAGTATTTT.

This clonotype has more than one count but fewer than ten. The J gene is TRBJ2-7, the V gene TRBV11-2; 10 positions match TRBD1. CDR1 SGHAT and CDR2 FQNNGV come from the germline V gene. The CDR3 has 16 residues. With 3 bases clipped from V and 3 bases from J, the junction kept 8 bases outside the gene matches. The CDR3 sequence is CASSLVGQGGFYEQYF. As DNA, the CDR3 is TGTGCCAGCAGCTTGGTCGGACAGGGGGGGTTCTACGAGCAGTACTTC.

This clonotype was observed many times. This rearrangement joins TRBV5-6 to TRBJ2-3; D remains unclear. Germline V gene data show CDR1 as SGHDT and CDR2 as YYEEEE. This CDR3 comprises 14 residues. V was cut by 1 base and J by 6 bases, with 12 bases left in between. CDR3 coding DNA: TGTGCCAGCAGCTTGTTTTTGAACCTCGATACGCAGTATTTT. Its protein product is CASSLFLNLDTQYF.

The rearrangement links TRBV7-9 to TRBJ2-1, with a weak D call TRBD2 (6 bases). The length of the CDR3 is 16 residues. The V gene lost 1 base and the J gene lost 7 bases, with 17 bases spanning the gap. Germline CDR1 is SEHNR and CDR2 is FQNEAQ (reference sequence). The CDR3 protein is CASSLVPREVPNEQFF. CDR3 nucleotide sequence: TGTGCCAGCAGCTTAGTTCCGCGGGAAGTCCCTAATGAGCAGTTCTTC.

This rearrangement joins TRBV2 to TRBJ2-2, with 10 positions matching TRBD1. Germline CDR1 SNHLY, CDR2 FYNNEI. This CDR3 is built from 15 residues. Germline trimming cut 6 bases from V and 6 bases from J; bases unmatched to any gene: 7. CDR3 DNA: TGTGCCAGCAGAAAACACGGGACAGGGGCCGGGGAGCTGTTTTTT. The encoded protein is CASRKHGTGAGELFF.

This clonotype was picked up a small number of times. The chain recombines TRBV12-3 or TRBV12-4 with TRBJ1-1; possible D gene TRBD1, 5 bases. This CDR3 is built from 14 residues. Trimming removed 5 bases from V and 1 base from J, with 11 bases in between. CDR3 in amino acids: CASSVRASNTEAFF. As DNA, the CDR3 is TGTGCCAGCAGTGTCAGGGCCTCGAACACTGAAGCTTTCTTT.

This clonotype has more than one count but fewer than ten. The V call is TRBV7-9, the J call TRBJ1-6; D might be TRBD1 (5 bases). The CDR3 runs to 13 residues. Germline V gene sequence: CDR1 SEHNR, CDR2 FQNEAQ (reference sequence). V dropped 5 bases and J dropped 9 bases, with 11 bases sitting between them. DNA of the CDR3: TGTGCCAGCAGCGCTCCGGGGCTTTCACCCCTCCACTTT. It specifies CASSAPGLSPLHF.

This chain uses TRBV6-5 with TRBJ1-1; D unresolved. Trimming removed 5 bases at V and 0 bases at J, with 19 bases between. This CDR3 comprises 17 residues. Germline V gene data show CDR1 as MNHEY and CDR2 as SVGAGI. Here the CDR3 DNA reads TGTGCCAGCAGTAGTCCGGGGAGCTCCCTTATGAACACTGAAGCTTTCTTT. Its protein product is CASSSPGSSLMNTEAFF.

V usage is TRBV3-1 and J usage is TRBJ2-3, with TRBD2 matching 11 bases. Germline assignment: CDR1 LGHDT and CDR2 YNNKEL (reference sequence). J was trimmed by 6 bases and V by 5 bases; bases with no gene match: 7. This CDR3 is 15 amino acids long. The CDR3 DNA reads TGTGCCAGCAGCTCACTAGCGGGGGCTGGCGATACGCAGTATTTT. Translated: CASSSLAGAGDTQYF.

The V and J genes are TRBV10-3 and TRBJ1-1; the match to TRBD1 covers 8 bases. Germline lookup yields CDR1 ENHRY and CDR2 SYGVKD. This CDR3 is 15 amino acids long. Trimming cost V 0 bases and J 1 base; bases outside gene matches: 1. The CDR3 DNA sequence: TGTGCCATCAGTGAGTCGGACAGGGCGAACACTGAAGCTTTCTTT. It specifies CAISESDRANTEAFF.

Only a few counts were recorded for this clonotype. The rearrangement joins TRBV7-9 to TRBJ2-7; 11 bases line up with TRBD1. V shed 4 bases and J 6 bases; nucleotides not matched to a gene: 5. Germline V gene sequence: CDR1 SEHNR, CDR2 FQNEAQ (reference sequence). This CDR3 comprises 14 residues. This CDR3 reads CASSYVDRGREQYF. Written as DNA, the CDR3 is TGTGCCAGCAGCTATGTGGACAGGGGGCGCGAGCAGTACTTC.

This clonotype was counted only a few times. The chain joins TRBV7-9 to TRBJ2-7; possible D gene TRBD2, 6 bases. V was cut by 4 bases and J by 6 bases, with 16 bases left in between. The CDR3 is 14 residues long. Germline V CDR1 and CDR2: SEHNR, FQNEAQ (reference sequence). For the CDR3, the DNA is TGTGCCAGCAGCTACGGGACTTCCGATCGCGAGCAGTACTTC. Amino acids: CASSYGTSDREQYF.